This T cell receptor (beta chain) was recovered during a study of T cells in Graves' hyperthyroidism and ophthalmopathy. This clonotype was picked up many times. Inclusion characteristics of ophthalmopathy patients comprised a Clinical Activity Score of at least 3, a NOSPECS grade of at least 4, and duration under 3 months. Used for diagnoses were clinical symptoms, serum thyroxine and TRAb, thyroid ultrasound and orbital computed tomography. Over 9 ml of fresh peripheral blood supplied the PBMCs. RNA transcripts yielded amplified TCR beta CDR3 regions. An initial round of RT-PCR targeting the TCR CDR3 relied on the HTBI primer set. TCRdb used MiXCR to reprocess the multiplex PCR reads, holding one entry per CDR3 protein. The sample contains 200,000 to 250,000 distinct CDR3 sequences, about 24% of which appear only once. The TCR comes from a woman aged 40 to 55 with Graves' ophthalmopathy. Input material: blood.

The CDR3 loop reads CASSQSGSGGETQYF. The CDR3 DNA sequence: TGTGCCAGCAGTCAGAGCGGGAGCGGGGGAGAGACCCAGTACTTC. V and J are TRBV6-2 or TRBV6-3 and TRBJ2-5, with TRBD2 matching 8 bases. This CDR3 has 15 amino acids. CDR1 is MNHEY, CDR2 SVGEGT, per germline. Trimming took 5 bases from V and 4 from J; bases not matched to a gene: 9.